These 21 T cell receptor beta chains share one sample of origin, sequenced in a study of blood T cell repertoires in COVID-19. Sequencing was performed with immunoSEQ multiplex PCR; in TCRdb, only in-frame clones are kept and a portion is missing. The sample consists of around 370,000 clones, 87% of them appearing once. Sequences were obtained from peripheral blood. The receptors here all came from a woman in her forties or fifties with COVID-19, enrolled during active disease.

This chain uses TRBV5-1 with TRBJ2-1; 11 positions match TRBD2. This CDR3 has 16 residues. Germline CDR1 reads SGHRS; CDR2 reads YFSETQ. The V gene end was trimmed by 0 bases and the J gene end by 7 bases; junction bases not matched to a gene: 6. In DNA form, the CDR3 reads TGCGCCAGCAGCTTGGGGACTAGCGGGCGAAGGAATGAGCAGTTCTTC. This translates into CASSLGTSGRRNEQFF.

This clone came up a few times. This chain uses TRBV6-5 with TRBJ2-1, with D maybe TRBD1 (5 bases). Between the trimmed V and J ends, which lost 5 bases and 4 bases, there was a span of 9 bases. Germline assignment: CDR1 MNHEY and CDR2 SVGAGI. The CDR3 length is 13 residues. Here the CDR3 DNA reads TGTGCCAGCAGTCCTCCAGGGTACAATGAGCAGTTCTTC. Translating gives CASSPPGYNEQFF.

The gene calls are TRBV6-5 and TRBJ1-2, with D uncertain. V was pared by 6 bases and J by 8 bases, with 19 bases between. Germline CDR1 is MNHEY and CDR2 is SVGAGI. The CDR3 consists of 14 residues. The CDR3 reads CASSPIDGSGGYTF. The CDR3 bases are TGTGCCAGCAGCCCAATCGACGGATCGGGGGGCTACACCTTC.

This chain joins TRBV9 and TRBJ2-7; 9 bases are shared with TRBD2. The CDR3 covers 16 residues. The V and J ends lost 3 bases and 4 bases, in that order; junction bases with no gene match: 11. Germline V gene lookup returns CDR1 SGDLS and CDR2 YYNGEE. CDR3 loop: CASSAGTSRIFYEQYF. The DNA for the CDR3 is TGTGCCAGCAGCGCCGGGACTAGCCGAATCTTTTACGAGCAGTACTTC. Based on the CDR3 plus reference TRBV9 and TRBJ2-7, the full variable domain is DSGVTQTPKHLITATGQRVTLRCSPRSGDLSVYWYQQSLDQGLQFLIQYYNGEERAKGNILERFSAQQFPDLHSELNLSSLELGDSALYFCASSAGTSRIFYEQYFGPGTRLTVT.

The chain joins TRBV11-3 to TRBJ2-1, with TRBD2 matching over 7 bases. The CDR3 extends over 13 amino acids. Germline CDR1 and CDR2: SGHNT and YENEEA. The ends lost 4 bases at V and 12 bases at J; junction bases unmatched: 9. The CDR3 DNA follows: TGTGCCAGCAGCTCTACTAGCGTAGGTGGGCAGTTCTTC. As protein: CASSSTSVGGQFF.

The chain is built from TRBV19 and TRBJ2-7; 8 bases map to TRBD1. The CDR3 has 13 amino acids. V gave up 6 bases and J gave up 4 bases; unmatched junction bases: 5. Germline V gene lookup returns CDR1 LNHDA and CDR2 SQIVND (reference sequence). CDR3 protein: CASSPGQAYEQYF. The CDR3 nucleotides are TGTGCCAGTAGCCCGGGACAGGCGTACGAGCAGTACTTC.

V gene TRBV10-3 combines with J gene TRBJ2-7; 10 nucleotides line up with TRBD1. Germline CDR1 ENHRY, CDR2 SYGVKD. The V and J ends lost 0 bases and 1 base, in that order; junction bases with no gene match: 3. CDR3 length: 16 residues. DNA for the CDR3: TGTGCCATCAGTGAGTCAGGGGACAGGGGTTCCTACGAGCAGTACTTC. It translates to CAISESGDRGSYEQYF.

The chain recombines TRBV11-3 with TRBJ2-5; 13 bases agree with TRBD2. This CDR3 contains 19 residues. Per the germline V gene, CDR1 is SGHNT and CDR2 is YENEEA. J lost 5 bases, V lost 2 bases, and 14 bases had no gene match. The CDR3 bases are TGTGCCAGCAGCTTATTAAAAACTGGACTAGCGGGAGTAATGGAGACCCAGTACTTC. Its protein product is CASSLLKTGLAGVMETQYF.

The chain employs TRBV27 and TRBJ2-2; D possibly corresponds to TRBD2 (5 bases). This CDR3 is built from 15 residues. The V end was cut by 3 bases, the J end by 1 base, with 9 bases between. In germline, CDR1 is MNHEY, CDR2 SMNVEV (reference sequence). The CDR3 reads CASSLGVWNTGELFF. In DNA, the CDR3 is TGTGCCAGCAGTTTGGGAGTATGGAACACCGGGGAGCTGTTTTTT.

The rearrangement joins TRBV7-2 to TRBJ2-2; no firm D call. The CDR3 is made up of 14 amino acids. The germline CDR1 and CDR2 sequences are SGHTA and FQGNSA. Trimming took 5 bases from V and 4 from J, leaving 11 bases between them. CDR3 DNA: TGTGCCAGCAGCGCCCAGCGAAGCACCGGGGAGCTGTTTTTT. Translated, it gives CASSAQRSTGELFF.

The chain uses TRBV2 and TRBJ2-5; 8 bases align to TRBD1. The CDR3 sequence is 14 residues long. Per germline, CDR1 SNHLY and CDR2 FYNNEI. Germline trimming cut 6 bases from V and 6 bases from J; bases unmatched to any gene: 9. DNA for the CDR3: TGTGCCAGCAGCGACGACAGGGGTGGGAAGACCCAGTACTTC. The encoded protein is CASSDDRGGKTQYF.

The CDR3 sequence is CARGDRVNSYTF. In DNA, the CDR3 is TGTGCCAGGGGAGACAGGGTTAATAGCTACACCTTC. V usage is TRBV21-1 and J usage is TRBJ1-2; the listed D gene, TRBD1, was not tested against the DNA. TRBV21-1 is described as a pseudogene. This CDR3 is 12 amino acids long.

This chain links TRBV19 with TRBJ1-5; 11 nucleotides agree with TRBD1. The CDR3 length is 15 residues. V shed 6 bases, J shed 4 bases, and the junction held 5 bases outside the gene matches. CDR1 and CDR2 (germline): LNHDA, SQIVND (reference sequence). CDR3 sequence (DNA): TGTGCCAGTAGAACGGACAGGGGGCCGAATCAGCCCCAGCATTTT. Translation: CASRTDRGPNQPQHF.

DNA of the CDR3: TGTGCCAGCAGCGTAGGCCTAGCGGGAGGGCCGAAGATCTTGTATGAGCAGTTCTTC. The encoded protein is CASSVGLAGGPKILYEQFF. The gene calls are TRBV9 and TRBJ2-1; TRBD2 matches at 12 bases. In germline, CDR1 is SGDLS, CDR2 YYNGEE. This CDR3 contains 19 residues. After removal of 0 bases from V and 8 bases from J, the junction contained 15 bases not matched to a gene. Using reference TRBV9 and TRBJ2-1 for the parts outside the CDR3, the full variable domain is DSGVTQTPKHLITATGQRVTLRCSPRSGDLSVYWYQQSLDQGLQFLIQYYNGEERAKGNILERFSAQQFPDLHSELNLSSLELGDSALYFCASSVGLAGGPKILYEQFFGPGTRLTVL.

This clone was counted once. The chain uses TRBV9 and TRBJ2-5, with 7 bases that match TRBD2. Losses at the gene ends were 0 bases for V and 5 bases for J; bases not matched to a gene: 10. CDR1 is SGDLS, CDR2 YYNGEE, per germline. There are 16 residues in the CDR3. The CDR3 is CASSVVGGGPVETQYF. CDR3 bases: TGTGCCAGCAGCGTAGTTGGGGGAGGGCCCGTGGAGACCCAGTACTTC.

This rearrangement joins TRBV5-6 to TRBJ2-2, with unresolved D. The CDR3 has 15 amino acids. The ends were cut back, 0 bases at V and 7 bases at J, with 13 bases in the middle. CDR1 and CDR2 (germline): SGHDT, YYEEEE. Here the CDR3 reads CASSLGLLRGGELFF. CDR3 nucleotide sequence: TGTGCCAGCAGCTTGGGACTCCTGAGAGGCGGGGAGCTGTTTTTT.

The rearrangement joins TRBV5-4 to TRBJ1-2; maybe TRBD1 (5 bases). The CDR3 totals 14 residues. V was shortened by 5 bases and J by 8 bases, with 19 bases between the two germline ends. CDR1 is SGHNT and CDR2 is YYREEE in the germline V gene (reference sequence). Here the CDR3 reads CASSLGEGRRGYTF. The CDR3 DNA reads as TGTGCCAGCAGTCTCGGGGAGGGGCGACGGGGCTACACCTTC.

The V gene is TRBV7-8, the J gene TRBJ1-3, with TRBD1 identical over 8 bases. Losses at the gene ends were 5 bases for V and 0 bases for J; bases not matched to a gene: 3. The germline gives CDR1 SGHVS, CDR2 FQNEAQ. This CDR3 comprises 15 residues. The CDR3 DNA follows: TGTGCCAGCAGCGGACAGGGTTACTCTGGAAACACCATATATTTT. It encodes CASSGQGYSGNTIYF. Combining the CDR3 with reference TRBV7-8 and TRBJ1-3 gives the whole variable domain GAGVSQSPRYKVAKRGQDVALRCDPISGHVSLFWYQQALGQGPEFLTYFQNEAQLDKSGLPSDRFFAERPEGSVSTLKIQRTQQEDSAVYLCASSGQGYSGNTIYFGEGSWLTVV.

The chain employs TRBV29-1 and TRBJ2-1, with 9 bases lining up with TRBD2. The V gene's germline CDR1 is SQVTM and CDR2 ANQGSEA. V was clipped by 0 bases and J by 0 bases; unmatched bases: 3. The length of the CDR3 is 16 residues. Written as DNA, the CDR3 is TGCAGCGTTGAAGATCAACTAGCGGGCTCCTACAATGAGCAGTTCTTC. Translating gives CSVEDQLAGSYNEQFF.

The chain combines TRBV7-2 with TRBJ2-3; the match to TRBD2 covers 7 bases. J lost 5 bases, V lost 5 bases, and 7 bases had no gene match. CDR1 is SGHTA and CDR2 is FQGNSA in the germline V gene. The CDR3 has 14 amino acids. The DNA for the CDR3 is TGTGCCAGCAGCCCCGGGGGGTCCCTAGATACGCAGTATTTT. Residues: CASSPGGSLDTQYF.

The gene calls are TRBV18 and TRBJ1-3; possible D gene TRBD1, 5 bases. Per the germline V gene, CDR1 is KGHSH and CDR2 is LQKENI. There are 16 residues in the CDR3. The V end was cut by 4 bases, the J end by 0 bases, with 13 bases between. CDR3: CASSLTGDLSGNTIYF. CDR3 bases: TGTGCCAGCTCACTCACAGGCGATCTCTCTGGAAACACCATATATTTT.